The present T cell receptor beta chain was sequenced within a study of T cells in Graves' hyperthyroidism and ophthalmopathy. Each diagnosis drew on symptoms, thyroxine, TRAb, thyroid ultrasound and orbital computed tomography findings. CDR1 MDHEN and CDR2 SYDVKM come from the germline V gene. Between the trimmed V and J ends, which lost 3 bases and 7 bases, there was a span of 10 bases. This CDR3 spans 14 amino acids. This clonotype was seen at least ten times. The antigen remains undetermined. Study-level results: Most clonotypes expanded in the thyroid (above 0.001) were also present in blood.

Amplification of TCR beta CDR3 regions was performed using RNA transcripts as template. First-round RT-PCR of the TCR CDR3 relied on the HTBI primer set. From the multiplex PCR reads, TCRdb called clonotypes with MiXCR, one entry per CDR3 protein. The repertoire holds under 400,000 distinct CDR3 sequences, with approximately 22% as singletons. The receptor was derived from a woman between 50 and 59 years old with Graves' hyperthyroidism. Input material: blood. The gene calls are TRBV28 and TRBJ1-6, with D possibly TRBD1 on 5 matching bases. The CDR3 DNA follows: TGTGCCAGCAGTTTTGGGGGGATCAATTCACCCCTCCACTTT. It encodes CASSFGGINSPLHF.